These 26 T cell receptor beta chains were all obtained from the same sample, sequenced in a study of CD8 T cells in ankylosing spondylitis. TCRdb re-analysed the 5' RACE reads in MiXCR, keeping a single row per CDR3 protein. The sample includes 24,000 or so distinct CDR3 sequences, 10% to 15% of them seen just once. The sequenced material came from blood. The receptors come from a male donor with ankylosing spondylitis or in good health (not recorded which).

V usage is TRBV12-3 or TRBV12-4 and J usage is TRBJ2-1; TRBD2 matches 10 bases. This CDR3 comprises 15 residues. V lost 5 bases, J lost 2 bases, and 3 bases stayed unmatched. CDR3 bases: TGTGCCAGCAGTCAAGCGGGAGGGCCCTACAATGAGCAGTTCTTC. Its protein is CASSQAGGPYNEQFF.

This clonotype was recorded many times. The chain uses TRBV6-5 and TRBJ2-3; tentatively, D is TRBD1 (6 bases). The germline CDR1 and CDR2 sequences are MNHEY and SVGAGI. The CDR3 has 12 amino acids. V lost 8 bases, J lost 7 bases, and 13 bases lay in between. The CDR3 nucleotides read TGTGCCAGCCAATCCAGGGGTAATACGCAGTATTTT. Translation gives CASQSRGNTQYF.

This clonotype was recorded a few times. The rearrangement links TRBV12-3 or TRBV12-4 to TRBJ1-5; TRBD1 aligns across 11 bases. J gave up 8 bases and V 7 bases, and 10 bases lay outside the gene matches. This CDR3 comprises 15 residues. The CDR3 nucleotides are TGTGCCAGCACCCGGGACAGGGGGACTTATAAGCCCCAGCATTTT. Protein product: CASTRDRGTYKPQHF.

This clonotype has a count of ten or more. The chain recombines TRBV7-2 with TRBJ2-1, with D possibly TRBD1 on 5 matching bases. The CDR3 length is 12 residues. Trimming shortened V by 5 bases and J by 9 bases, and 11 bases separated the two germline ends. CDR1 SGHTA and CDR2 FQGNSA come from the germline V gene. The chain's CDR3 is CASSPLDIEQFF. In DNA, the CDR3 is TGTGCCAGCAGCCCCCTGGACATTGAGCAGTTCTTC.

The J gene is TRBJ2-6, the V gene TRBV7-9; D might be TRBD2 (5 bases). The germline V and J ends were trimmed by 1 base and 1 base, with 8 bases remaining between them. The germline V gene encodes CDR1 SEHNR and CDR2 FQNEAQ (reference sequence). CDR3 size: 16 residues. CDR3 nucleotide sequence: TGTGCCAGCAGCTTAGATCGGGGATCTGGGGCCAACGTCCTGACTTTC. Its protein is CASSLDRGSGANVLTF.

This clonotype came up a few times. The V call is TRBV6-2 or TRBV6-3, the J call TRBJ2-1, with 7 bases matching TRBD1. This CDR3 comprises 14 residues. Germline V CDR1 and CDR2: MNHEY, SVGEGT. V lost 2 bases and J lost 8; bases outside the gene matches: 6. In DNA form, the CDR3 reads TGTGCCAGCAGTTACCCGGACAGGTTCGATGAGCAGTTCTTC. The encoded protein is CASSYPDRFDEQFF.

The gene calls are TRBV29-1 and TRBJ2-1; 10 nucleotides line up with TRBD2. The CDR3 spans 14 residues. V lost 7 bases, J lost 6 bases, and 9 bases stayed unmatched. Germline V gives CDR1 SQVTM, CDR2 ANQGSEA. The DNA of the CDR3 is TGCAGCGCCTTGCTAGCGGGAGCTCCCAATGAGCAGTTCTTC. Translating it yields CSALLAGAPNEQFF.

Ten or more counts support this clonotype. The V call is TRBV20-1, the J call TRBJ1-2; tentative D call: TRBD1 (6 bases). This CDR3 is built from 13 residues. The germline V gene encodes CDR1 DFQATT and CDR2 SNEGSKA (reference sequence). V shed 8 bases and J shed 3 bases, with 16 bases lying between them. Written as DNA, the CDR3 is TGCAGTCCTCGGGCCCAGGGGTACTATGGCTACACCTTC. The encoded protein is CSPRAQGYYGYTF.

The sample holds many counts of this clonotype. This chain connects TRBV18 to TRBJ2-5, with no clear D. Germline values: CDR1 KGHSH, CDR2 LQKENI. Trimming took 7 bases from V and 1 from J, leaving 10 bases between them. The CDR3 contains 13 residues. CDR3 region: CASFMRTQETQYF. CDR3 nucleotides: TGTGCCAGCTTCATGAGGACCCAAGAGACCCAGTACTTC.

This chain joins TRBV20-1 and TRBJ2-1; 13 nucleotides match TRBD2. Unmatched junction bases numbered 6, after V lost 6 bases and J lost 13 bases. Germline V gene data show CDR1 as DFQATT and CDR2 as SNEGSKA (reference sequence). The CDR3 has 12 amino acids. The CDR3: CSARGLAGAQFF. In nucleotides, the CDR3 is TGCAGTGCCCGCGGACTAGCGGGGGCCCAGTTCTTC.

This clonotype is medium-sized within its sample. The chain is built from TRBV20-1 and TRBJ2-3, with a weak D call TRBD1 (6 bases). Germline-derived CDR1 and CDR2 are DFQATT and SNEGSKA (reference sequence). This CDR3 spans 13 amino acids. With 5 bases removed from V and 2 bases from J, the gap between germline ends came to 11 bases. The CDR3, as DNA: TGCAGTGCTGATGCAGGGGACACAGATACGCAGTATTTT. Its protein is CSADAGDTDTQYF.

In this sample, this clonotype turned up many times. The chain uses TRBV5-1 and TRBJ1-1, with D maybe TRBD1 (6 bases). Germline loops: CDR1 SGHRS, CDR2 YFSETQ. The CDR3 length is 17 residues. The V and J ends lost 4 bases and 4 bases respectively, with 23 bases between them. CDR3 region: CASSAGGARTDVTEAFF. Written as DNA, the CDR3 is TGCGCCAGCAGCGCCGGGGGGGCCAGGACAGATGTCACTGAAGCTTTCTTT.

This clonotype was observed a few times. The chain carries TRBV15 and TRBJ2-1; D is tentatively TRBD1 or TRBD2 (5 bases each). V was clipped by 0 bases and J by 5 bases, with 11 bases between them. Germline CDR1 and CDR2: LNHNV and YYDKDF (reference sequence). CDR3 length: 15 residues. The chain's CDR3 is CATSRDRGANNEQFF. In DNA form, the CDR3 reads TGTGCCACCAGCAGAGATCGAGGGGCAAACAATGAGCAGTTCTTC.

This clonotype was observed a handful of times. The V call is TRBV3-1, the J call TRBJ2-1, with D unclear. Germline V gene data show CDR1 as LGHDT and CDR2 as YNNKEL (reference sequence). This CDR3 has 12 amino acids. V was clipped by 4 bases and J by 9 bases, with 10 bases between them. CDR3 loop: CASSPHGGEQFF. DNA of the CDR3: TGTGCCAGCAGCCCTCATGGCGGTGAGCAGTTCTTC.

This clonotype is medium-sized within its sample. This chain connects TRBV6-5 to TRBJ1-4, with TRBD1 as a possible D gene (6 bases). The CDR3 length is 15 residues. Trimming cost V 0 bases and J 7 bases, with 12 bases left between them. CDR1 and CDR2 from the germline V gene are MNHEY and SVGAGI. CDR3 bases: TGTGCCAGCAGTTACTCTGGCGACAGGAGTGAAAAACTGTTTTTT. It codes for CASSYSGDRSEKLFF.

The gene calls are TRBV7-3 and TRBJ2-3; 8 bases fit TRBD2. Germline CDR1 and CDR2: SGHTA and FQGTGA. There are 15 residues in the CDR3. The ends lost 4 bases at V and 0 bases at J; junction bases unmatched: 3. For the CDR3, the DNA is TGTGCCAGCAGCTCCAGCGGGGGAAGCACAGATACGCAGTATTTT. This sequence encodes CASSSSGGSTDTQYF.

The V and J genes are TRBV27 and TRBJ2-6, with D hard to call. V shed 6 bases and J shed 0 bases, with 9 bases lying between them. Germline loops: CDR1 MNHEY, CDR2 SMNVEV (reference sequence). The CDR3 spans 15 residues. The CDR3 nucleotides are TGTGCCAGCAGGGGGTACGGCTCTGGGGCCAACGTCCTGACTTTC. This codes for CASRGYGSGANVLTF.

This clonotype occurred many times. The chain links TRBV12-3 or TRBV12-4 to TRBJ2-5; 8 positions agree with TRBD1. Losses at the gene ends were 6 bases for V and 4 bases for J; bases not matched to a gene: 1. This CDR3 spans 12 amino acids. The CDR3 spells CASSTGGETQYF. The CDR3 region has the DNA TGTGCCAGCAGCACAGGGGGAGAGACCCAGTACTTC.

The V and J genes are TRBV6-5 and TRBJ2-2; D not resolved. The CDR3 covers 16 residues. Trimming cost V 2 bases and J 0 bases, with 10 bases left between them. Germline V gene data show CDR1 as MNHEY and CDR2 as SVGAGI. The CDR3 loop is CASSYRRLPNTGELFF. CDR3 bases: TGTGCCAGCAGTTACAGGCGGCTTCCGAACACCGGGGAGCTGTTTTTT.

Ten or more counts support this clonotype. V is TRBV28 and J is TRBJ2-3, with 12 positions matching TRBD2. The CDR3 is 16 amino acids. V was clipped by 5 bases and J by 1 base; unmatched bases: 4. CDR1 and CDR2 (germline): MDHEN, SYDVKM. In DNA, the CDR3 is TGTGCCAGCAGTCCATGGACTAGCGGGGGCACAGATACGCAGTATTTT. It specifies CASSPWTSGGTDTQYF. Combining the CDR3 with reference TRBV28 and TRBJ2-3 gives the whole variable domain DVKVTQSSRYLVKRTGEKVFLECVQDMDHENMFWYRQDPGLGLRLIYFSYDVKMKEKGDIPEGYSVSREKKERFSLILESASTNQTSMYLCASSPWTSGGTDTQYFGPGTRLTVL.

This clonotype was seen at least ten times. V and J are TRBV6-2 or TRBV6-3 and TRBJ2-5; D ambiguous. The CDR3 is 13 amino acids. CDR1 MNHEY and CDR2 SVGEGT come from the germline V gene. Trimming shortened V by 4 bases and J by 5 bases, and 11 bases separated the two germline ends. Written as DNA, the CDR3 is TGTGCCAGCAGTTTGGGTCTGGGGGAGACCCAGTACTTC. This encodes CASSLGLGETQYF.

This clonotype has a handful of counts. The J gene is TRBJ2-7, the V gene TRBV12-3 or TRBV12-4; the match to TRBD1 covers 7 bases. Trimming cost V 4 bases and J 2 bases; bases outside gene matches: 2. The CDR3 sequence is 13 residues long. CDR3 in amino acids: CASSSDRAYEQYV. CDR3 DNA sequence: TGTGCCAGCAGTTCTGACAGGGCCTACGAGCAGTACGTC.

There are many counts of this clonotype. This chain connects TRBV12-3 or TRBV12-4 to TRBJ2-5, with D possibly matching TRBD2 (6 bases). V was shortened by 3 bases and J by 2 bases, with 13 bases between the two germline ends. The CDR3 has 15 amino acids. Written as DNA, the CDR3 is TGTGCCAGCAGTTTTATAGCGGACGGACAAGAGACCCAGTACTTC. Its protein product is CASSFIADGQETQYF.

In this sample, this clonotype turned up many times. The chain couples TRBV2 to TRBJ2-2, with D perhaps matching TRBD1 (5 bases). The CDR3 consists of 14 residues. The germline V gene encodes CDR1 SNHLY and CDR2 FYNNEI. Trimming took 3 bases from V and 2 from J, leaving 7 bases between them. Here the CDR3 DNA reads TGTGCCAGCAGTGATGACAGAAACACCGGGGAGCTGTTTTTT. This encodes CASSDDRNTGELFF.

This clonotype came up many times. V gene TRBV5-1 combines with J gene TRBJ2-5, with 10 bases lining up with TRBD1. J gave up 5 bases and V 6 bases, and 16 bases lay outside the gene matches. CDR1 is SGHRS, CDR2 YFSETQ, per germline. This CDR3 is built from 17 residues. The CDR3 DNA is TGCGCCAGCACGTCAATCCCGGGACAGGGGAATTCCGAGACCCAGTACTTC. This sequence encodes CASTSIPGQGNSETQYF.

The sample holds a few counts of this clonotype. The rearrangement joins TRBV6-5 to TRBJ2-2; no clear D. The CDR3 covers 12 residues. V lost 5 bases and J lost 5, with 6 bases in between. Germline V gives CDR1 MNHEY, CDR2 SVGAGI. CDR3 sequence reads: CASSRGTGELFF. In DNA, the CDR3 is TGTGCCAGCAGTAGAGGAACCGGGGAGCTGTTTTTT.